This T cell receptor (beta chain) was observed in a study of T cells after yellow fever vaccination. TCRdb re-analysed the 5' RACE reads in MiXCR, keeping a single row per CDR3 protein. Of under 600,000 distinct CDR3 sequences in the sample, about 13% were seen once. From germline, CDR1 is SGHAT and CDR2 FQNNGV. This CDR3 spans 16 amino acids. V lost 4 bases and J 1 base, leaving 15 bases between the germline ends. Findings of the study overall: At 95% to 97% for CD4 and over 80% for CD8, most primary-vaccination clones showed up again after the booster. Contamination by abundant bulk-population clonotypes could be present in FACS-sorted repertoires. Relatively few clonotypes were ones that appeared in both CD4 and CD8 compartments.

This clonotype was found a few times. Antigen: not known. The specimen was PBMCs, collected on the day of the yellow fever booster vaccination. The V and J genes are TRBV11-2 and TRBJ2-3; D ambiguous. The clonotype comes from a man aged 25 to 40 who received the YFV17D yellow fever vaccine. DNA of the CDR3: TGTGCCAGCAGCTATACCACGGGTATTGGCACAGATACGCAGTATTTT. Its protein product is CASSYTTGIGTDTQYF.